This is a list of T cell receptor beta chains from one sample in a study of T cell repertoires in cytomegalovirus infection. These receptors have no known antigen. TCRdb redid the calling of the reads with MiXCR, one entry per CDR3 protein. The sample has roughly 500,000 distinct CDR3 sequences; roughly a third are singletons. This sample comprised cultured PBMCs, obtained from culture after CMV antigen stimulation. These receptors came from a human donor in good health (CMV status not recorded). Some clones in this sample may be carry-over from other donors' samples. Each CDR3 is given with its conserved first and last residue. The D gene is left open where the match is weak. Part of the rows lack a size; the others show once, few, many or a class for expanded clones.

D gene: NA; clone size: NA; V gene: TRBV2; J gene: TRBJ1-2; CDR3 protein: CASSPPVNGYTF; CDR3 DNA: TGTGCCAGCAGCCCGCCGGTCAATGGCTACACCTTC
D gene: NA; clone size: NA; V gene: TRBV28; J gene: TRBJ2-2; CDR3 protein: CAGGDTTESTGELFF; CDR3 DNA: TGTGCCGGAGGGGATACTACCGAGAGCACCGGGGAGCTGTTTTTT
D gene: NA; clone size: few; V gene: TRBV6-5; J gene: TRBJ1-2; CDR3 protein: CASSPRFGGYTF; CDR3 DNA: TGTGCCAGCAGTCCCCGTTTCGGAGGCTACACCTTC
D gene: TRBD1; clone size: NA; V gene: TRBV6-6; J gene: TRBJ1-1; CDR3 protein: CASSFTGQGDTEAFF; CDR3 DNA: TGTGCCAGCAGTTTCACTGGACAGGGAGACACTGAAGCTTTCTTT
D gene: NA; clone size: NA; V gene: TRBV5-8; J gene: TRBJ1-1; CDR3 protein: CASSLQSGGNTEAFF; CDR3 DNA: TGTGCCAGCAGCTTGCAATCGGGAGGGAACACTGAAGCTTTCTTT
D gene: TRBD1; clone size: many; V gene: TRBV7-2; J gene: TRBJ2-7; CDR3 protein: CASSYRQGFGYEQYF; CDR3 DNA: TGTGCCAGCAGCTATCGACAGGGGTTTGGCTACGAGCAGTACTTC
D gene: TRBD2; clone size: once; V gene: TRBV7-3; J gene: TRBJ2-1; CDR3 protein: CASSLIRTSAYNEQFF; CDR3 DNA: TGTGCCAGCAGCTTAATTCGGACTAGCGCTTACAATGAGCAGTTCTTC
D gene: TRBD2; clone size: few; V gene: TRBV12-3/TRBV12-4; J gene: TRBJ2-1; CDR3 protein: CAVTRGLAGISEQFF; CDR3 DNA: TGTGCCGTCACCCGGGGACTAGCGGGAATTAGTGAGCAGTTCTTC
D gene: TRBD1; clone size: few; V gene: TRBV12-3/TRBV12-4; J gene: TRBJ1-1; CDR3 protein: CASSLGQVLAEAFF; CDR3 DNA: TGTGCCAGCAGCCTAGGACAGGTCTTGGCTGAAGCTTTCTTT
D gene: NA; clone size: NA; V gene: TRBV7-9; J gene: TRBJ2-7; CDR3 protein: CASRGHDEQYF; CDR3 DNA: TGTGCCAGCAGGGGGCACGACGAGCAGTACTTC
D gene: NA; clone size: many; V gene: TRBV7-2; J gene: TRBJ1-3; CDR3 protein: CASSLSGTRASGNTIYF; CDR3 DNA: TGTGCCAGCAGCTTGTCGGGGACGAGAGCCTCTGGAAACACCATATATTTT